Included here is one T cell receptor beta chain sequence, with context. Its specificity is not known. Produced via immunoSEQ multiplex PCR; TCRdb's table is partial and in-frame only. The data contain some 1 million clones, roughly 80% of them seen just once; the ten biggest clones take up approximately 1.5%. The entry originates in a study of shared clonotypes between healthy human individuals. Study-level findings and limits: Estimated richness was generally greater in naive than memory subsets.

The CDR3 contains 15 residues. Germline V gene lookup returns CDR1 MNHNS and CDR2 SASEGT. The V end lost 7 bases, the J end lost 3 bases, and 13 bases lay between the germline ends. All participating donors were Caucasian adults from Nashville, Tennessee. Partitioning of CD4+ cells yielded a CD45RA+ naive subset and a CD45RA-negative memory subset. Source material: memory CD4+ T cells sorted from blood. Described subset: CD45RA-negative fraction. This clonotype originated in a man between 18 and 35 years old in good health. The rearrangement joins TRBV6-1 to TRBJ1-6; D is possibly TRBD1 (6 bases). Here the CDR3 DNA reads TGTGCCAGCATCCATCCGGACAGCTATAATTCACCCCTCCACTTT. Translated, it gives CASIHPDSYNSPLHF.